The 27 T cell receptor beta chains in this list originate from one sample, sequenced in a study of blood T cell repertoires in COVID-19. Produced via immunoSEQ multiplex PCR; TCRdb's table is partial and in-frame only. This sample has 200,000 to 250,000 clones, with 84% found just once. What was sequenced was peripheral blood. These receptors were obtained from a woman under 40 who had recovered from COVID-19.

The rearrangement links TRBV29-1 to TRBJ1-6; tentative D call: TRBD1 (6 bases). The V and J ends lost 7 bases and 0 bases respectively, with 22 bases between them. This CDR3 comprises 18 residues. Germline CDR1 SQVTM, CDR2 ANQGSEA. The DNA of the CDR3 is TGCAGCGCCTTGGACAGACCGGTCCCTCCCTCCTATAATTCACCCCTCCACTTT. Protein: CSALDRPVPPSYNSPLHF.

The chain has TRBV18 and TRBJ1-5; no firm D call. The V end lost 0 bases, the J end lost 8 bases, and 23 bases lay between the germline ends. Germline loops: CDR1 KGHSH, CDR2 LQKENI. This CDR3 is 18 amino acids long. The CDR3 DNA reads as TGTGCCAGCTCACCACCCCCCCGGGAGGCTATAGACATGAAGCCCCAGCATTTT. Its translation is CASSPPPREAIDMKPQHF.

V gene TRBV11-1 combines with J gene TRBJ2-1, with D tentatively TRBD1 (6 bases). The CDR3 has 15 amino acids. The V and J ends lost 6 bases and 0 bases respectively, with 12 bases between them. Germline CDR1 reads SGHAT; CDR2 reads FQDESV (reference sequence). CDR3 amino acids: CASSEQTGSYNEQFF. The CDR3 nucleotides read TGTGCCAGCAGTGAGCAGACAGGCTCCTACAATGAGCAGTTCTTC.

The chain couples TRBV18 to TRBJ2-5; D remains ambiguous. The CDR3 consists of 13 residues. Between the trimmed V and J ends, which lost 4 bases and 5 bases, there was a span of 11 bases. CDR1 and CDR2 (germline): KGHSH, LQKENI. The CDR3 reads CASSQSHGETQYF. Here the CDR3 DNA reads TGTGCCAGCTCACAGTCACACGGGGAGACCCAGTACTTC.

J is TRBJ2-3 and V is TRBV7-3, with 8 bases aligning to TRBD2. The trim removed 5 bases at V and 2 bases at J, leaving 3 bases unmatched. Germline V gene sequence: CDR1 SGHTA, CDR2 FQGTGA. There are 14 residues in the CDR3. The CDR3 sequence is CASSAAGDTDTQYF. The CDR3 nucleotides read TGTGCCAGCAGCGCAGCGGGAGACACAGATACGCAGTATTTT.

The chain is built from TRBV30 and TRBJ1-2; 9 bases line up with TRBD1. V lost 4 bases and J lost 6; bases outside the gene matches: 12. From germline, CDR1 is GTSNPN and CDR2 SVGIG (reference sequence). CDR3 size: 15 residues. This CDR3 is CAWTLRDRDWNGYTF. DNA for the CDR3: TGTGCCTGGACTCTCCGGGACAGGGATTGGAATGGCTACACCTTC.

This chain connects TRBV18 to TRBJ1-2; 7 positions match TRBD1. CDR1 is KGHSH, CDR2 LQKENI, per germline. The CDR3 runs 13 residues. The ends lost 3 bases at V and 4 bases at J; junction bases unmatched: 2. This chain's CDR3 is CASSPGTAYGYTF. CDR3 nucleotide sequence: TGTGCCAGCTCACCGGGGACAGCCTATGGCTACACCTTC.

The J gene is TRBJ2-2, the V gene TRBV6-5; TRBD2 matches at 7 bases. There are 14 residues in the CDR3. After removal of 7 bases from V and 6 bases from J, the junction contained 8 bases not matched to a gene. Germline lookup yields CDR1 MNHEY and CDR2 SVGAGI. This CDR3 reads CASTFRRGAGELFF. The CDR3 nucleotides are TGTGCCAGCACCTTCCGCCGGGGGGCCGGGGAGCTGTTTTTT.

This clone was seen a single time. The V call is TRBV11-2, the J call TRBJ2-7; D unresolved. The ends were cut back, 1 base at V and 0 bases at J, with 7 bases in the middle. The CDR3 is 14 residues long. Germline-derived CDR1 and CDR2 are SGHAT and FQNNGV. The CDR3 nucleotides are TGTGCCAGCAGCTTAGTTCGTAGCTCCTACGAGCAGTACTTC. This gives the protein CASSLVRSSYEQYF.

This clone has only a few counts. The rearrangement uses TRBV28 and TRBJ1-2; D is perhaps TRBD1 (6 bases). The CDR3 is 13 residues long. Germline CDR1 and CDR2: MDHEN and SYDVKM. Trimming left V 5 bases short and J 4 bases short, with 11 bases between. CDR3 DNA sequence: TGTGCCAGCAGTCTTGGACAGATCTATGGCTACACCTTC. It translates to CASSLGQIYGYTF.

The chain recombines TRBV12-3 or TRBV12-4 with TRBJ2-7; D is unclear. Trimming took off 2 bases at V and 6 bases at J, with 8 bases between the two ends. This CDR3 has 12 residues. This chain's CDR3 is CASSLQTSEQYF. The CDR3 bases are TGTGCCAGCAGTTTACAGACAAGCGAGCAGTACTTC.

The chain recombines TRBV10-3 with TRBJ1-6; 11 bases align to TRBD1. From germline, CDR1 is ENHRY and CDR2 SYGVKD. The CDR3 covers 20 residues. Unmatched junction bases numbered 13, after V lost 2 bases and J lost 4 bases. The CDR3 here is CAISEPQKGTGGPYNSPLHF. In DNA form, the CDR3 reads TGTGCCATCAGTGAGCCACAGAAAGGGACAGGGGGACCGTATAATTCACCCCTCCACTTT.

With respect to this clone: This sample also contains other DNA sequences that code for the same CDR3. This chain joins TRBV27 and TRBJ2-3; TRBD1 matches at 7 bases. V was clipped by 5 bases and J by 3 bases; unmatched bases: 2. Germline V CDR1 and CDR2: MNHEY, SMNVEV (reference sequence). The CDR3 is 13 residues long. As DNA, the CDR3 is TGTGCCAGCAGTCTCAGGGGGACAGATACGCAGTATTTT. Protein: CASSLRGTDTQYF.

The V gene is TRBV7-2, the J gene TRBJ2-2; 7 positions agree with TRBD2. The V gene end was trimmed by 1 base and the J gene end by 6 bases; junction bases not matched to a gene: 5. This CDR3 has 15 residues. Germline loops: CDR1 SGHTA, CDR2 FQGNSA. CDR3 in DNA: TGTGCCAGCAGCTTAGAAGCGGGAAGTGCCGGGGAGCTGTTTTTT. Translation: CASSLEAGSAGELFF.

This chain connects TRBV5-4 to TRBJ1-1, with D maybe TRBD1 (6 bases). Germline V gene sequence: CDR1 SGHNT, CDR2 YYREEE (reference sequence). V lost 3 bases and J lost 6, with 12 bases in between. The CDR3 length is 13 residues. As DNA, the CDR3 is TGTGCCAGCAGCTCCCAGGGGAGCGCTGAAGCTTTCTTT. The encoded protein is CASSSQGSAEAFF. The complete variable domain, with remaining parts taken from reference TRBV5-4 and TRBJ1-1, reads ETGVTQSPTHLIKTRGQQVTLRCSSQSGHNTVSWYQQALGQGPQFIFQYYREEENGRGNFPPRFSGLQFPNYSSELNVNALELDDSALYLCASSSQGSAEAFFGQGTRLTVV.

This clone appeared once. CDR3 DNA: TGTGCCACCAGCTCCTCTAGCGGCTACGAGCAGTACTTC. Protein sequence: CATSSSSGYEQYF. The rearrangement uses TRBV15 and TRBJ2-7; 7 bases agree with TRBD2. The V segment lost 5 bases and the J segment 3 bases; nucleotides outside the gene matches: 4. Germline lookup yields CDR1 LNHNV and CDR2 YYDKDF (reference sequence). The CDR3 runs 13 residues.

This clone was seen only once. The V call is TRBV19, the J call TRBJ2-7; perhaps TRBD1 as D (6 bases). The CDR3 runs 14 residues. CDR1 is LNHDA, CDR2 SQIVND, per germline (reference sequence). V lost 10 bases and J 1 base, leaving 17 bases between the germline ends. CDR3 in DNA: TGTGCCACCTTAAGACAGGAGCGATCCTACGAGCAGTACTTC. Protein: CATLRQERSYEQYF. Together with reference TRBV19 and TRBJ2-7, the CDR3 gives the full variable domain: DGGITQSPKYLFRKEGQNVTLSCEQNLNHDAMYWYRQDPGQGLRLIYYSQIVNDFQKGDIAEGYSVSREKKESFPLTVTSAQKNPTAFYLCATLRQERSYEQYFGPGTRLTVT.

The chain links TRBV2 to TRBJ2-7; possibly TRBD1 for D (6 bases). The germline CDR1 and CDR2 sequences are SNHLY and FYNNEI. Trimming left V 8 bases short and J 7 bases short, with 21 bases between. This CDR3 region has 14 residues. CDR3 DNA: TGTGCCAGCTTGGGGGCGATAAAAGCTAAAGAGCAGTACTTC. Protein product: CASLGAIKAKEQYF. The full variable domain, completed using reference TRBV2 and TRBJ2-7, is EPEVTQTPSHQVTQMGQEVILRCVPISNHLYFYWYRQILGQKVEFLVSFYNNEISEKSEIFDDQFSVERPDGSNFTLKIRSTKLEDSAMYFCASLGAIKAKEQYFGPGTRLTVT.

This chain connects TRBV2 to TRBJ2-6; a possible D gene is TRBD2 (5 bases). The germline V and J ends were trimmed by 0 bases and 0 bases, with 9 bases remaining between them. Germline values: CDR1 SNHLY, CDR2 FYNNEI. This CDR3 has 17 amino acids. The CDR3 loop reads CASSEALRGSGANVLTF. CDR3 in DNA: TGTGCCAGCAGTGAAGCGCTTCGGGGCTCTGGGGCCAACGTCCTGACTTTC.

This clone appeared a single time. The V call is TRBV28, the J call TRBJ1-1; perhaps TRBD1 as D (6 bases). This CDR3 spans 15 amino acids. Per germline, CDR1 MDHEN and CDR2 SYDVKM. The ends were cut back, 6 bases at V and 4 bases at J, with 18 bases in the middle. CDR3 region: CASSLGSQGSTEAFF. The CDR3 DNA is TGTGCCAGCAGCCTAGGATCACAGGGATCCACTGAAGCTTTCTTT.

This chain links TRBV6-1 with TRBJ2-1; 9 bases line up with TRBD2. V lost 1 base, J lost 14 bases, and 9 bases stayed unmatched. Germline V lookup: CDR1 MNHNS, CDR2 SASEGT. The CDR3 is 14 residues long. The CDR3 coding sequence is TGTGCCAGCAGTGAAGGGGCGGGAGGGACCCGGGAGTTCTTC. It codes for CASSEGAGGTREFF.

The chain carries TRBV7-3 and TRBJ2-2; 7 nucleotides align to TRBD2. The germline V gene encodes CDR1 SGHTA and CDR2 FQGTGA. CDR3 length: 14 amino acids. J lost 6 bases, V lost 2 bases, and 3 bases had no gene match. The DNA of the CDR3 is TGTGCCAGCAGCTTAGAGGCGGGGGCCGGGGAGCTGTTTTTT. This codes for CASSLEAGAGELFF.

The rearrangement joins TRBV9 to TRBJ2-3, with 7 nucleotides matching TRBD1. Germline CDR1 and CDR2: SGDLS and YYNGEE. The CDR3 contains 15 residues. J was trimmed by 1 base and V by 4 bases; bases with no gene match: 6. The CDR3 DNA is TGTGCCAGCAGCCTGGGACAGTGGGGCACAGATACGCAGTATTTT. This translates into CASSLGQWGTDTQYF.

This clone was detected only a few times. The rearrangement uses TRBV28 and TRBJ1-3; 7 positions match TRBD1. The ends lost 7 bases at V and 1 base at J; junction bases unmatched: 10. The CDR3 spans 16 residues. Germline CDR1 is MDHEN and CDR2 is SYDVKM. CDR3 region: CASTLTGPSSGNTIYF. CDR3 in DNA: TGTGCCAGCACCTTGACAGGGCCCTCGTCTGGAAACACCATATATTTT.

The chain couples TRBV28 to TRBJ1-2, with TRBD1 matching 8 bases. The ends lost 5 bases at V and 2 bases at J; junction bases unmatched: 4. CDR3 length: 14 residues. Per germline, CDR1 MDHEN and CDR2 SYDVKM. CDR3 residues: CASSAHRGNYGYTF. In nucleotides, the CDR3 is TGTGCCAGCAGTGCCCACAGGGGGAACTATGGCTACACCTTC.

V is TRBV19 and J is TRBJ1-6, with no clear D. The V end lost 4 bases, the J end lost 7 bases, and 17 bases lay between the germline ends. The germline gives CDR1 LNHDA, CDR2 SQIVND (reference sequence). The CDR3 length is 16 residues. CDR3 nucleotides: TGTGCCAGTAGTAGGAAGACTACGCCGGGCAATTCACCCCTCCACTTT. As protein: CASSRKTTPGNSPLHF.

The V gene is TRBV9, the J gene TRBJ2-7, with 11 positions matching TRBD2. V was pared by 3 bases and J by 3 bases, with 2 bases of the junction left unmatched. Germline V gives CDR1 SGDLS, CDR2 YYNGEE. The CDR3 sequence is 14 residues long. The CDR3 bases are TGTGCCAGCAGCGGACTAGCGGGGCTCTACGAGCAGTACTTC. Its protein product is CASSGLAGLYEQYF.